This is a list of T cell receptor beta chains from one sample in a study of T cell repertoires in cytomegalovirus infection. TCRdb fed the reads into MiXCR, producing one record per CDR3 protein. The sample lists approximately 500,000 distinct CDR3 sequences, approximately 16% occurring once. The sample taken for sequencing was CD8+ T cells from PBMCs. The receptors here all came from a human donor in good health (CMV status not recorded). Some clones in this sample may be carry-over from other donors' samples. Both conserved end residues are part of each CDR3. Fields, in order: CDR3 DNA, CDR3 protein, V gene, clone size, J gene, D gene. A D gene is named only where the DNA matches it firmly. Clone sizes are given selectively: once, few, many, or a class where the clone is expanded.

TGTGCCAGCAGAAAGCGGGAGTCAACCTACGAGCAGTACTTC CASRKRESTYEQYF TRBV5-4 . TRBJ2-7 TRBD2
TGTGCCAGCAGCGCGGAGTGTGGACACGAGCAGTACTTC CASSAECGHEQYF TRBV7-2 few TRBJ2-7 .
TGTGCCAGCAGCTTAACAGGACAGAATGAAAAACTGTTTTTT CASSLTGQNEKLFF TRBV7-9 few TRBJ1-4 .
TGCGCCAGCAGCTTCGGTGACGCTGGAAACACCATATATTTT CASSFGDAGNTIYF TRBV5-1 few TRBJ1-3 .
TGTGCCAGCAGCACGCCTTCTAGCGGGGGGGCCGACGGGGAGCTGTTTTTT CASSTPSSGGADGELFF TRBV9 few TRBJ2-2 TRBD2
TGTGCCAGCCGACACGAGACTAGCTCGCAGTATTTT CASRHETSSQYF TRBV6-1 many TRBJ2-3 TRBD2
TGCGCCAGCAGAATTGACAGGGACGGCATTCAGTACTTC CASRIDRDGIQYF TRBV10-2 many TRBJ2-4 TRBD1
TGTGCCAGCAGCTTCCGAGGGGCAGGGCCCTACGAGCAGTACTTC CASSFRGAGPYEQYF TRBV11-3 few TRBJ2-7 .
TGTGCCAGCATGCTAACAGGGGGGTACGAGCAGTACTTC CASMLTGGYEQYF TRBV27 few TRBJ2-7 TRBD1
TGTGCCAGCAGCCAGACAGCAACCCCCTACGAGCAGTACTTC CASSQTATPYEQYF TRBV7-9 many TRBJ2-7 .
TGTGCCCTCATGCGCGGGGGGGGCTACAATGAGCAGTTCTTC CALMRGGGYNEQFF TRBV30 . TRBJ2-1 TRBD2
TGTGCCAGCAGTTTAGTGGCAGAGTACAATGAGCAGTTCTTC CASSLVAEYNEQFF TRBV27 few TRBJ2-1 .
TGTGCCAGCAGCCGCTCACAGGGTTGGGAGACCCAGTACTTC CASSRSQGWETQYF TRBV14 few TRBJ2-5 .
TGTGCCAGCAGGCCGGGACGTAGCTCTGGAAACACCATATATTTT CASRPGRSSGNTIYF TRBV28 few TRBJ1-3 .
TGTGCCAGCAGAACCGGGAGGGACGCGAACACCGGGGAGCTGTTTTTT CASRTGRDANTGELFF TRBV27 . TRBJ2-2 TRBD2
TGTGCCAGCAGCCGGGGGGTCGCTGAAGCTTTCTTT CASSRGVAEAFF TRBV7-9 many TRBJ1-1 .
TGTGCCAGCAAGTCCGCCGGAGGGGGCAAAAACATGCAGTACTTC CASKSAGGGKNMQYF TRBV7-4 . TRBJ2-4 .
TGTGCCAGCAGCGAAGAGGGAGGACGGAGAGAGCAGTACTTC CASSEEGGRREQYF TRBV5-6 few TRBJ2-7 .
TGTGCCAGCAGCTTGGGTGGGGACAGGCACACTGAAGCTTTCTTT CASSLGGDRHTEAFF TRBV5-6 . TRBJ1-1 TRBD1
TGTGCCAGCAGTGAAGAATCAGTCGGCTATGTCTACACCTTC CASSEESVGYVYTF TRBV6-1 . TRBJ1-2 .
TGTGCCAGCACTAGAGGTTTGGGCTCCTACGAGCAGTACTTC CASTRGLGSYEQYF TRBV28 many TRBJ2-7 .
TGTGCCAGCAGTTTTCGGGGGGATGAGCAGTTCTTC CASSFRGDEQFF TRBV12-3/TRBV12-4 many TRBJ2-1 TRBD2
TGTGCCAGCAGGGGCAGGGGCCGCGAAAAACTGTTTTTT CASRGRGREKLFF TRBV27 . TRBJ1-4 .
TGCAGTGCTAGCGAATTGAATAGCGGGTCCTCCTACGAGCAGTACTTC CSASELNSGSSYEQYF TRBV20-1 many TRBJ2-7 TRBD2
TGCAGTGTCTTATCGGACAGCACTGAAGCTTTCTTT CSVLSDSTEAFF TRBV20-1 few TRBJ1-1 .
TGTGCCAGCAGCTCCCTAGGGGACAATGAGCAGTTCTTC CASSSLGDNEQFF TRBV7-3 many TRBJ2-1 .
TGTGCCAGCAGCTTGGGACAGGGGGCCAAAAACATTCAGTACTTC CASSLGQGAKNIQYF TRBV5-6 . TRBJ2-4 TRBD1
TGTGCCAGCAGCCAAGAGCCAGAGACCCAGTACTTC CASSQEPETQYF TRBV14 . TRBJ2-5 .
TGTGCCAGCAGCTCCGGACTAAGCTCCTACAATGAGCAGTTCTTC CASSSGLSSYNEQFF TRBV11-3 many TRBJ2-1 .
TGTGCCAGCAGCTCCCTCCAACTAGCTTACAATGAGCAGTTCTTC CASSSLQLAYNEQFF TRBV7-9 . TRBJ2-1 .
TGTGCCAGCAGTTTCCCTAAGATGTACAGCTCCTATGGCTACACCTTC CASSFPKMYSSYGYTF TRBV28 . TRBJ1-2 .